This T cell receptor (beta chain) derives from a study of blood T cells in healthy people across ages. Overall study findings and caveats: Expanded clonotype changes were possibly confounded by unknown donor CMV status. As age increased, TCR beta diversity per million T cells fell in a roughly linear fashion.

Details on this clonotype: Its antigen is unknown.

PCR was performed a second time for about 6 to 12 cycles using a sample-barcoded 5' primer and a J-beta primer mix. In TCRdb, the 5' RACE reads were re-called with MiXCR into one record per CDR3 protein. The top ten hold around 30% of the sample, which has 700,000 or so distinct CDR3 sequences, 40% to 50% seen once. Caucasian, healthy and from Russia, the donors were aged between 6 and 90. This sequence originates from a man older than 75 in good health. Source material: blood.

For the CDR3, the DNA is TGTGCCACCAGTGATCCTTCTAGCGGGGGGGCGTACAATGAGCAGTACTTC. Protein: CATSDPSSGGAYNEQYF. The chain recombines TRBV24-1 with TRBJ2-1; 12 bases map to TRBD2. The assigned J gene may be wrong: the sequence end matches TRBJ2-7 better. CDR3 length: 17 amino acids. The V gene's germline CDR1 is KGHDR and CDR2 SFDVKD.